Shown below are 22 T cell receptor beta chains from a single sample sequenced in a study of shared clonotypes between healthy human individuals. Sequenced by immunoSEQ multiplex PCR; TCRdb stores in-frame clones only, minus some. Here the sample spans around 700,000 clones, around 74% being singletons. Input material: memory CD4+ T cells sorted from blood. Stated subset: CD45RA-negative fraction. These receptors all stem from a woman aged 25-40 years in good health.

This clone showed up many times. J is TRBJ2-5 and V is TRBV10-3; tentative D call: TRBD1 (6 bases). CDR3 length: 14 residues. Trimming left V 2 bases short and J 1 base short, with 8 bases between. Germline V gene lookup returns CDR1 ENHRY and CDR2 SYGVKD. The CDR3 protein is CAISEGTSQETQYF. The DNA for the CDR3 is TGTGCCATCAGTGAGGGGACATCCCAAGAGACCCAGTACTTC.

This clone was detected a few times. The chain joins TRBV7-6 to TRBJ2-5; D gene uncertain. The CDR3 length is 14 residues. Trimming cost V 8 bases and J 8 bases, with 21 bases left between them. Germline V lookup: CDR1 SGHVS, CDR2 FNYEAQ. The CDR3 sequence: CASGAYGLPPTQYF. In nucleotides, the CDR3 is TGTGCCAGCGGAGCATATGGATTACCTCCCACCCAGTACTTC.

Concerning this clone: Additional DNA sequences in this sample encode the identical CDR3. This rearrangement joins TRBV9 to TRBJ2-1, with a possible D match to TRBD2 (6 bases). The CDR3 runs to 15 residues. The ends were cut back, 2 bases at V and 0 bases at J, with 9 bases in the middle. CDR1 is SGDLS, CDR2 YYNGEE, per germline. CDR3 residues: CASSVGGNSYNEQFF. CDR3 in DNA: TGTGCCAGCAGCGTCGGCGGGAACTCCTACAATGAGCAGTTCTTC.

J is TRBJ2-5 and V is TRBV27; TRBD2 agrees at 11 bases. The J call may not be correct, given that the DNA end is closer to TRBJ2-7. Germline-derived CDR1 and CDR2 are MNHEY and SMNVEV (reference sequence). The CDR3 is 15 residues long. In DNA form, the CDR3 reads TGTGCCAGCAGTTTCCAGACTAGCGGGGTCTACGAGCAGTACTTC. The encoded protein is CASSFQTSGVYEQYF.

This chain uses TRBV2 with TRBJ1-1, with D unresolved. The germline V gene encodes CDR1 SNHLY and CDR2 FYNNEI. Between the trimmed V and J ends, which lost 7 bases and 1 base, there was a span of 16 bases. The length of the CDR3 is 15 residues. CDR3 DNA: TGTGCCAGCACAAAAACTGCGGCAGCGAACACTGAAGCTTTCTTT. Its translation: CASTKTAAANTEAFF.

The V call is TRBV6-4, the J call TRBJ2-1; 10 bases line up with TRBD2. The germline V gene encodes CDR1 MRHNA and CDR2 SNTAGT. The CDR3 is made up of 16 amino acids. The trim removed 4 bases at V and 7 bases at J, leaving 10 bases unmatched. CDR3 nucleotide sequence: TGTGCCAGCAGTGCCAGCGGGAGGGCCGGGAGGAATGAGCAGTTCTTC. Translation: CASSASGRAGRNEQFF.

The V gene is TRBV7-2, the J gene TRBJ2-7; the D is unclear. The CDR3 length is 16 residues. CDR1 is SGHTA and CDR2 is FQGNSA in the germline V gene. V dropped 2 bases and J dropped 6 bases, with 20 bases sitting between them. CDR3 in amino acids: CASSLSTALREVEQYF. In nucleotides, the CDR3 is TGTGCCAGCAGCTTATCGACGGCGCTAAGGGAAGTCGAGCAGTACTTC.

The V gene is TRBV19, the J gene TRBJ1-5; 7 bases line up with TRBD1. The ends lost 7 bases at V and 0 bases at J; junction bases unmatched: 6. This CDR3 has 15 amino acids. Germline loops: CDR1 LNHDA, CDR2 SQIVND (reference sequence). CDR3 sequence reads: CASIGQAYSNQPQHF. The CDR3 DNA sequence: TGTGCCAGTATTGGACAGGCGTATAGCAATCAGCCCCAGCATTTT.

The rearrangement uses TRBV14 and TRBJ2-1; TRBD1 matches at 9 bases. CDR3 length: 14 amino acids. V gave up 4 bases and J gave up 8 bases; unmatched junction bases: 6. Germline-derived CDR1 and CDR2 are SGHDN and FVKESK. The CDR3 bases are TGTGCCAGCAGCCCCGGGACAGGGTTTTATGAGCAGTTCTTC. This encodes CASSPGTGFYEQFF. Full variable domain (outside the CDR3, taken from reference TRBV14 and TRBJ2-1): EAGVTQFPSHSVIEKGQTVTLRCDPISGHDNLYWYRRVMGKEIKFLLHFVKESKQDESGMPNNRFLAERTGGTYSTLKVQPAELEDSGVYFCASSPGTGFYEQFFGPGTRLTVL.

V usage is TRBV5-4 and J usage is TRBJ1-2; 10 nucleotides line up with TRBD1. CDR3 size: 15 residues. Trimming removed 4 bases from V and 4 bases from J; junction bases left unmatched: 7. CDR1 SGHNT and CDR2 YYREEE come from the germline V gene (reference sequence). The CDR3 bases are TGTGCCAGCAGCCCGAGGGACAGGGGTCCCTATGGCTACACCTTC. It encodes CASSPRDRGPYGYTF.

The chain is built from TRBV5-1 and TRBJ2-3; 12 bases map to TRBD2. The germline V gene encodes CDR1 SGHRS and CDR2 YFSETQ. The CDR3 has 14 amino acids. Losses at the gene ends were 0 bases for V and 11 bases for J; bases not matched to a gene: 4. CDR3 DNA: TGCGCCAGCAGCTTGGGGACTAGCGGGAACATGCAGTATTTT. Its translation: CASSLGTSGNMQYF.

The J gene is TRBJ2-2, the V gene TRBV2, with 7 bases that match TRBD1. In germline, CDR1 is SNHLY, CDR2 FYNNEI. The J segment lost 6 bases and the V segment lost 7 bases, leaving 5 bases of the junction unmatched. The CDR3 contains 13 residues. Written as DNA, the CDR3 is TGTGCCAGCATTCCAGGGGGTCCCGGGGAGCTGTTTTTT. Amino acids: CASIPGGPGELFF.

The V call is TRBV28, the J call TRBJ1-3; D possibly corresponds to TRBD1 (6 bases). Trimming pared 5 bases from V and 0 bases from J, leaving 17 bases between. The CDR3 has 17 residues. Germline CDR1 reads MDHEN; CDR2 reads SYDVKM. The CDR3 sequence is CASSPWGRGYSGNTIYF. DNA for the CDR3: TGTGCCAGCAGTCCCTGGGGGCGGGGTTACTCTGGAAACACCATATATTTT.

The table lists this clone with a few counts. This sequence joins TRBV7-2 and TRBJ1-1; tentatively, D is TRBD1 (5 bases). CDR1 and CDR2 (germline): SGHTA, FQGNSA. This CDR3 has 14 amino acids. V was clipped by 5 bases and J by 2 bases, with 12 bases between them. The CDR3 DNA reads TGTGCCAGCAGCGTACAGGTCATAAACACTGAAGCTTTCTTT. Amino acids: CASSVQVINTEAFF. Using reference TRBV7-2 and TRBJ1-1 for the parts outside the CDR3, the full variable domain is GAGVSQSPSNKVTEKGKDVELRCDPISGHTALYWYRQSLGQGLEFLIYFQGNSAPDKSGLPSDRFSAERTGGSVSTLTIQRTQQEDSAVYLCASSVQVINTEAFFGQGTRLTVV.

A note on this clone: This sample also contains other DNA sequences that code for the same CDR3. The chain has TRBV7-3 and TRBJ2-3; 10 bases align to TRBD2. The CDR3 totals 14 residues. In germline, CDR1 is SGHTA, CDR2 FQGTGA. Trimming cost V 5 bases and J 5 bases; bases outside gene matches: 4. The CDR3 nucleotides are TGTGCCAGCAGCCTAGCGGGAGTGGAAGATACGCAGTATTTT. Amino acid sequence: CASSLAGVEDTQYF.

The rearrangement joins TRBV28 to TRBJ2-1; D is unclear. Trimming removed 8 bases from V and 0 bases from J, with 17 bases in between. Germline lookup yields CDR1 MDHEN and CDR2 SYDVKM. The CDR3 length is 16 residues. CDR3 amino acids: CASQDASSNSYNEQFF. In DNA, the CDR3 is TGTGCCAGCCAGGATGCTTCCTCCAACTCCTACAATGAGCAGTTCTTC.

The gene calls are TRBV28 and TRBJ2-4, with D perhaps matching TRBD1 (5 bases). V shed 6 bases and J shed 0 bases, with 15 bases lying between them. The CDR3 totals 16 residues. Per germline, CDR1 MDHEN and CDR2 SYDVKM. This CDR3 reads CASRRQSILAKNIQYF. The CDR3 DNA sequence: TGTGCCAGCAGAAGACAGAGCATCTTAGCCAAAAACATTCAGTACTTC.

This clone was recorded only once. J is TRBJ2-1 and V is TRBV10-1, with 7 bases identical to TRBD2. Germline V gene sequence: CDR1 WNHNN, CDR2 SYGVQD (reference sequence). V shed 3 bases, J shed 4 bases, and the junction held 3 bases outside the gene matches. This CDR3 contains 14 residues. The CDR3 here is CASSDGGSYNEQFF. The CDR3 DNA follows: TGCGCCAGCAGTGACGGCGGGAGTTACAATGAGCAGTTCTTC.

This clone was counted at least ten times. The chain couples TRBV2 to TRBJ1-3, with unresolved D. V was pared by 8 bases and J by 3 bases, with 11 bases between. Germline values: CDR1 SNHLY, CDR2 FYNNEI. CDR3 length: 13 residues. CDR3 sequence reads: CASHSLVGNTIYF. In DNA, the CDR3 is TGTGCCAGCCACAGCTTAGTTGGAAACACCATATATTTT.

This sequence joins TRBV28 and TRBJ1-5; TRBD1 matches 8 bases. In germline, CDR1 is MDHEN, CDR2 SYDVKM. This CDR3 region has 14 residues. V lost 11 bases and J lost 7; bases outside the gene matches: 13. CDR3: CAASGTGAVQPQHF. In DNA form, the CDR3 reads TGTGCCGCGTCCGGGACAGGAGCGGTACAGCCCCAGCATTTT. Drawing the rest from reference TRBV28 and TRBJ1-5, the complete variable domain is DVKVTQSSRYLVKRTGEKVFLECVQDMDHENMFWYRQDPGLGLRLIYFSYDVKMKEKGDIPEGYSVSREKKERFSLILESASTNQTSMYLCAASGTGAVQPQHFGDGTRLSIL.

The CDR3 DNA follows: TGCGCCAGCAGCTTGAGGGACAGGGTGAACACTGAAGCTTTCTTT. Its protein is CASSLRDRVNTEAFF. The V gene is TRBV5-1, the J gene TRBJ1-1; 9 bases match TRBD1. The trim removed 1 base at V and 0 bases at J, leaving 1 base unmatched. Germline V gene lookup returns CDR1 SGHRS and CDR2 YFSETQ. The CDR3 loop spans 15 amino acids.

As for this clone: This clone may be a read error of a much larger clone one base away. The rearrangement uses TRBV7-8 and TRBJ2-5; D gene unclear. V was pared by 1 base and J by 5 bases, with 2 bases between. The germline gives CDR1 SGHVS, CDR2 FQNEAQ. The CDR3 consists of 11 residues. CDR3 residues: CASSLVETQYF. The CDR3 region has the DNA TGTGCCAGCAGCTTAGTTGAGACCCAGTACTTC.